This TCR beta chain was obtained from a study of PD-L1 blockade in urothelial cancer. Looking at the study overall: The study started patients on atezolizumab in about 2014, giving 1,200 mg intravenously every 3 weeks.

About this clone itself: Its antigen is unknown.

The repertoire was sequenced with immunoSEQ multiplex PCR; TCRdb's copy has only in-frame clones and lacks some. The sample includes just under 40,000 clones, just over 90% seen only once; the top ten take about 10%. Study findings and constraints: Larger 3-week expansion of tumor-associated blood clones was seen in durable-benefit patients.

As for time point: pretreatment peripheral blood. V dropped 6 bases and J dropped 2 bases, with 10 bases sitting between them. The CDR3 is 13 residues long. The germline CDR1 and CDR2 sequences are LNHDA and SQIVND (reference sequence). This specimen was PBMCs, taken around atezolizumab (anti-PD-L1) treatment. The clonotype was recovered from a woman between 55 and 75 years old with urothelial cancer. The chain is built from TRBV19 and TRBJ1-2; D remains ambiguous. CDR3 coding DNA: TGTGCCAGTAGCTCGAACCGGAACTATGGCTACACCTTC. This translates into CASSSNRNYGYTF.